This T cell receptor beta chain was recovered during a study of radiotherapy plus CTLA-4 blockade in lung cancer. This clone was counted only a few times. Measured with immunoSEQ multiplex PCR; TCRdb has only the in-frame clones, and not every one. The sample includes tens of thousands of clones, approximately 76% seen only once; the top ten take 11%. The trim removed 4 bases at V and 2 bases at J, leaving 4 bases unmatched. Germline V gene data show CDR1 as ENHRY and CDR2 as SYGVKD. This CDR3 is 15 amino acids long. The chain carries TRBV10-3 and TRBJ1-2, with 10 bases that match TRBD1. Sequences were derived from peripheral blood, sampled from a patient treated with radiotherapy plus ipilimumab. The sequence derives from a human donor with non-small cell lung cancer who had stable disease on radiotherapy plus ipilimumab. The CDR3 protein is CAISGDRGGNYGYTF. In DNA, the CDR3 is TGTGCCATCAGTGGGGACAGGGGCGGAAACTATGGCTACACCTTC.